This T cell receptor beta chain stems from a study of shared clonotypes between healthy human individuals. Approximately 200 ng DNA, about 30,000 T cell genomes, went into each sorted-subset replicate PCR. The method was immunoSEQ multiplex PCR; TCRdb's version includes in-frame clones alone and lacks a portion of them. The table shows roughly 1,100,000 clones, with about 70% occurring only once. Naive CD4+ cells were CD45RA-selected; the remaining cells were memory. Between the trimmed V and J ends, which lost 3 bases and 6 bases, there was a span of 12 bases. The CDR3 has 13 amino acids. Germline assignment: CDR1 SGHDN and CDR2 FVKESK. This clone was counted a few times. Its antigen is as yet unknown. Study conclusions and caveats: The study found about 5% of naive CD4 clonotypes shared across several donors. Clonotypes shared by all four donors outscored non-shared clonotypes in generation probability.

The chain has TRBV14 and TRBJ2-7, with no clear D. The sequence was obtained from a young man in good health. The sample comprised memory CD4+ T cells sorted from blood. The subset is: CD45RA-negative fraction. The CDR3 sequence: CASSQGSVGEQYF. Written as DNA, the CDR3 is TGTGCCAGCAGCCAGGGTTCAGTCGGCGAGCAGTACTTC.